The 25 T cell receptor beta chains reported below all come from one sample, sequenced in a study of blood T cell repertoires in COVID-19. Assay used: immunoSEQ multiplex PCR; TCRdb lists only in-frame clones, some missing. The repertoire holds approximately 250,000 clones, with approximately 88% as singletons. The specimen was PBMCs or T cells enriched from blood (not recorded which). All receptors derive from a woman aged 35 to 49 who had been exposed to COVID-19.

The chain has TRBV18 and TRBJ2-5; 14 positions match TRBD2. Germline CDR1 is KGHSH and CDR2 is LQKENI. The V and J ends lost 3 bases and 6 bases, in that order; junction bases with no gene match: 6. The CDR3 consists of 16 residues. The CDR3 nucleotides read TGTGCCAGCTCACCCCCGACTAGCGGGGGGGGAAAGACCCAGTACTTC. It encodes CASSPPTSGGGKTQYF.

The chain uses TRBV12-5 and TRBJ1-5, with D perhaps matching TRBD1 (5 bases). Between the trimmed V and J ends, which lost 6 bases and 7 bases, there was a span of 19 bases. There are 15 residues in the CDR3. Germline V gene sequence: CDR1 LGHNT, CDR2 FRNRAP. The DNA for the CDR3 is TGTGCTAGTGGACTCGACAGAAACCTTGGGCAGCCCCAGCATTTT. Protein: CASGLDRNLGQPQHF. The full variable domain, completed using reference TRBV12-5 and TRBJ1-5, is DARVTQTPRHKVTEMGQEVTMRCQPILGHNTVFWYRQTMMQGLELLAYFRNRAPLDDSGMPKDRFSAEMPDATLATLKIQPSEPRDSAVYFCASGLDRNLGQPQHFGDGTRLSIL.

V usage is TRBV18 and J usage is TRBJ1-4; D is possibly TRBD1 (6 bases). This CDR3 comprises 17 residues. Germline V lookup: CDR1 KGHSH, CDR2 LQKENI. V dropped 1 base and J dropped 0 bases, with 12 bases sitting between them. The chain's CDR3 is CASSPRGGRTTNEKLFF. The CDR3 DNA is TGTGCCAGCTCACCACGGGGGGGGCGTACAACTAATGAAAAACTGTTTTTT.

The V and J genes are TRBV3-1 (or the pseudogene TRBV3-2) and TRBJ2-1; TRBD2 matches at 12 bases. Germline V gives CDR1 LGHDT, CDR2 YNNKEL (reference sequence). The CDR3 is made up of 18 amino acids. Trimming removed 3 bases from V and 5 bases from J; junction bases left unmatched: 11. CDR3 residues: CASSHWLAGGPKNNEQFF. The CDR3 coding sequence is TGTGCCAGCAGCCATTGGCTAGCGGGGGGGCCAAAGAACAATGAGCAGTTCTTC.

This clone was picked up one time. The chain recombines TRBV24-1 with TRBJ2-1, with TRBD2 as a possible D gene (6 bases). V was pared by 3 bases and J by 6 bases, with 17 bases between. Germline V gene lookup returns CDR1 KGHDR and CDR2 SFDVKD. This CDR3 has 16 residues. The DNA of the CDR3 is TGTGCCACCAGTGATCCTGGGACTCGCGGGTCCAATGAGCAGTTCTTC. This gives the protein CATSDPGTRGSNEQFF.

The genes are TRBV23-1 and TRBJ1-2; 7 bases match TRBD1. TRBV23-1 is classed as an ORF, of uncertain function. This CDR3 contains 16 residues. Unmatched junction bases numbered 5, after V lost 0 bases and J lost 1 base. For the CDR3, the DNA is TGCGCCAGCAGTCAATCGGGGACAGCTCTTAACTATGGCTACACCTTC. Its translation is CASSQSGTALNYGYTF.

This clone was observed a few times. The V gene is TRBV29-1, the J gene TRBJ1-2; possible D gene TRBD1, 5 bases. The germline gives CDR1 SQVTM, CDR2 ANQGSEA. The CDR3 is 12 amino acids. V shed 4 bases and J shed 3 bases, with 9 bases lying between them. CDR3 nucleotides: TGCAGCGTTGGTTCAGGGTACTATGGCTACACCTTC. Protein sequence: CSVGSGYYGYTF. The full variable domain, its missing parts supplied by reference TRBV29-1 and TRBJ1-2, is SAVISQKPSRDICQRGTSLTIQCQVDSQVTMMFWYRQQPGQSLTLIATANQGSEATYESGFVIDKFPISRPNLTFSTLTVSNMSPEDSSIYLCSVGSGYYGYTFGSGTRLTVV.

This clone was detected only once. This rearrangement joins TRBV27 to TRBJ1-4; 9 nucleotides line up with TRBD1. Germline CDR1 is MNHEY and CDR2 is SMNVEV (reference sequence). The CDR3 is made up of 18 amino acids. The J segment lost 1 base and the V segment lost 3 bases, leaving 9 bases of the junction unmatched. CDR3 sequence: CASSFTGGSIGTNEKLFF. In nucleotides, the CDR3 is TGTGCCAGCAGTTTCACAGGGGGCTCGATAGGAACTAATGAAAAACTGTTTTTT. The full variable domain, with the rest looked up from reference TRBV27 and TRBJ1-4, is EAQVTQNPRYLITVTGKKLTVTCSQNMNHEYMSWYRQDPGLGLRQIYYSMNVEVTDKGDVPEGYKVSRKEKRNFPLILESPSPNQTSLYFCASSFTGGSIGTNEKLFFGSGTQLSVL.

V is TRBV28 and J is TRBJ1-6; D is perhaps TRBD1 (5 bases). The V gene's germline CDR1 is MDHEN and CDR2 SYDVKM. With 6 bases removed from V and 3 bases from J, the gap between germline ends came to 12 bases. CDR3 length: 15 amino acids. For the CDR3, the DNA is TGTGCCAGCAGAGAAGGGGTGGGCTATAATTCACCCCTCCACTTT. Protein: CASREGVGYNSPLHF.

The chain carries TRBV4-3 and TRBJ2-3, with 11 nucleotides matching TRBD2. V shed 8 bases and J 4 bases; nucleotides not matched to a gene: 8. Germline CDR1 reads LGHNA; CDR2 reads YSLEER. This CDR3 has 15 residues. The CDR3: CASRSGTSGPDTQYF. As DNA, the CDR3 is TGCGCCAGCCGCAGCGGGACTAGCGGCCCAGATACGCAGTATTTT.

The V gene is TRBV29-1, the J gene TRBJ1-1; no clear D gene. V gave up 1 base and J gave up 0 bases, with 6 bases separating them. CDR3 size: 13 residues. Germline V gives CDR1 SQVTM, CDR2 ANQGSEA. This CDR3 reads CSVEGLMNTEAFF. The CDR3, as DNA: TGCAGCGTTGAAGGACTCATGAACACTGAAGCTTTCTTT.

The rearrangement joins TRBV14 to TRBJ2-3, with TRBD1 as a possible D gene (6 bases). V was pared by 8 bases and J by 5 bases, with 14 bases between. The CDR3 sequence is 13 residues long. In germline, CDR1 is SGHDN, CDR2 FVKESK. CDR3 loop: CASDRFQGDTQYF. The CDR3 bases are TGTGCCAGCGACAGGTTTCAGGGAGATACGCAGTATTTT.

This chain joins TRBV7-9 and TRBJ2-7; D unclear. V lost 1 base and J lost 2, with 6 bases in between. Germline assignment: CDR1 SEHNR and CDR2 FQNEAQ (reference sequence). CDR3 size: 13 residues. The CDR3 region has the DNA TGTGCCAGCAGCTTAGGCGCAACCTACGAGCAGTACTTC. It specifies CASSLGATYEQYF.

The rearrangement uses TRBV27 and TRBJ2-3, with a weak D call TRBD2 (6 bases). Germline assignment: CDR1 MNHEY and CDR2 SMNVEV (reference sequence). Trimming left V 3 bases short and J 4 bases short, with 14 bases between. This CDR3 has 15 amino acids. Written as DNA, the CDR3 is TGTGCCAGCAGTTTCGGGGGAGTCGGGCCAGATACGCAGTATTTT. Residues: CASSFGGVGPDTQYF.

This chain joins TRBV4-3 and TRBJ2-2, with 8 bases aligning to TRBD2. Germline V gene data show CDR1 as LGHNA and CDR2 as YSLEER. V gave up 0 bases and J gave up 1 base; unmatched junction bases: 10. This CDR3 comprises 19 residues. CDR3 sequence: CASSQDSAASGWNTGELFF. The CDR3, as DNA: TGCGCCAGCAGCCAAGATTCGGCGGCTAGCGGGTGGAACACCGGGGAGCTGTTTTTT.

The count of this clone is one. The CDR3 region has the DNA TGTGCCTGGAGTGGAATGGACAGGGGGTTCTCACCCCTCCACTTT. Translating gives CAWSGMDRGFSPLHF. The chain employs TRBV30 and TRBJ1-6, with 10 bases identical to TRBD1. Germline loops: CDR1 GTSNPN, CDR2 SVGIG (reference sequence). J was trimmed by 10 bases and V by 1 base; bases with no gene match: 7. The CDR3 runs to 15 residues.

The chain couples TRBV2 to TRBJ2-3, with D maybe TRBD2 (5 bases). V lost 5 bases, J lost 3 bases, and 15 bases lay in between. Germline V gene lookup returns CDR1 SNHLY and CDR2 FYNNEI. The CDR3 runs to 15 residues. CDR3 coding DNA: TGTGCCAGCAGTCCTTTCCAAGGGAGAACAGATACGCAGTATTTT. Protein sequence: CASSPFQGRTDTQYF.

The V gene is TRBV24-1, the J gene TRBJ1-5; 7 bases match TRBD1. Looked up from germline, CDR1 is KGHDR and CDR2 is SFDVKD. Losses at the gene ends were 3 bases for V and 9 bases for J; bases not matched to a gene: 10. The CDR3 length is 15 residues. This chain's CDR3 is CATSDRGQDPGPQHF. CDR3 nucleotide sequence: TGTGCCACCAGTGATAGAGGACAGGACCCAGGGCCCCAGCATTTT.

The chain joins TRBV28 to TRBJ1-4, with 9 bases fitting TRBD1. Trimming cost V 5 bases and J 8 bases; bases outside gene matches: 9. The CDR3 length is 15 residues. Per germline, CDR1 MDHEN and CDR2 SYDVKM. The CDR3 DNA reads TGTGCCAGCAGTATAACCGGGACAGGGAGAGAAAAACTGTTTTTT. Translated, it gives CASSITGTGREKLFF.

This chain joins TRBV15 and TRBJ1-1; weak D call: TRBD1 (5 bases). V was cut by 0 bases and J by 6 bases, with 8 bases left in between. CDR3 length: 13 amino acids. Germline values: CDR1 LNHNV, CDR2 YYDKDF (reference sequence). This CDR3 reads CATSRDPGAEAFF. The CDR3 DNA reads as TGTGCCACCAGCAGAGATCCGGGGGCTGAAGCTTTCTTT.

The chain is built from TRBV3-1 (or the pseudogene TRBV3-2) and TRBJ2-1, with TRBD1 matching 7 bases. Per germline, CDR1 LGHDT and CDR2 YNNKEL (reference sequence). The CDR3 contains 17 residues. V lost 1 base to trimming and J lost 5 bases; unmatched junction nucleotides: 11. CDR3 residues: CASSQAVTGTLDNEQFF. The CDR3, as DNA: TGTGCCAGCAGCCAAGCCGTGACAGGGACCTTGGACAATGAGCAGTTCTTC.

This clone was found once. The chain uses TRBV27 and TRBJ2-7; D perhaps matches TRBD1 (5 bases). Germline assignment: CDR1 MNHEY and CDR2 SMNVEV (reference sequence). The V and J ends lost 5 bases and 11 bases respectively, with 19 bases between them. The CDR3 has 13 amino acids. The CDR3 sequence: CASSPRTADSKYF. CDR3 nucleotide sequence: TGTGCCAGCAGTCCCAGGACCGCCGACAGCAAGTACTTC.

The V call is TRBV6-5, the J call TRBJ1-6; a weak D match, TRBD1 (6 bases). The CDR3 length is 16 residues. Germline assignment: CDR1 MNHEY and CDR2 SVGAGI. V dropped 3 bases and J dropped 6 bases, with 15 bases sitting between them. This chain's CDR3 is CASSYGIGQTNSPLHF. Written as DNA, the CDR3 is TGTGCCAGCAGTTATGGGATCGGACAGACTAATTCACCCCTCCACTTT.

V usage is TRBV28 and J usage is TRBJ1-5, with D perhaps matching TRBD1 (5 bases). Germline lookup yields CDR1 MDHEN and CDR2 SYDVKM. CDR3 length: 14 amino acids. With 6 bases removed from V and 3 bases from J, the gap between germline ends came to 12 bases. The CDR3 here is CASRRGAFNQPQHF. CDR3 sequence (DNA): TGTGCCAGCAGGCGCGGGGCATTCAATCAGCCCCAGCATTTT.

V gene TRBV7-9 combines with J gene TRBJ1-3, with a tentative D call TRBD1 (5 bases). Germline-derived CDR1 and CDR2 are SEHNR and FQNEAQ (reference sequence). V was pared by 5 bases and J by 0 bases, with 17 bases between. The CDR3 totals 17 residues. The CDR3 nucleotides are TGTGCCAGCAGCCCAGCCCTACCAGGGTACTCTGGAAACACCATATATTTT. Encoded protein: CASSPALPGYSGNTIYF.